This TCR beta chain was recovered during a study of shared clonotypes between healthy human individuals. Trimming cost V 4 bases and J 2 bases; bases outside gene matches: 6. There are 15 residues in the CDR3. Germline CDR1 is SGHDT and CDR2 is YYEEEE. Comments on this clone: No antigen is known for it.

TCRdb keeps only in-frame clones here, not all; method: immunoSEQ multiplex PCR. The data hold roughly 1,100,000 clones, with roughly 70% observed a single time. Broader study findings: All-four-donor shared clonotypes had higher generation probabilities than non-shared clonotypes did.

The clonotype was recovered from a man aged 18 to 29 in good health. The rearrangement joins TRBV5-6 to TRBJ2-1; 7 bases are a match to TRBD2. Sequencing was done on a sample of memory CD4+ T cells sorted from blood. Described subset: CD45RA-negative fraction. The CDR3 nucleotides are TGTGCCAGCAGCGAGTCGGCGGGAGCCTACAATGAGCAGTTCTTC. Protein sequence: CASSESAGAYNEQFF.